This paragraph covers one T cell receptor (beta chain) sequence. The germline gives CDR1 MNHEY, CDR2 SVGAGI. The CDR3 has 15 residues. Trimming removed 2 bases at V and 4 bases at J, with 14 bases between. Profiling relied on immunoSEQ multiplex PCR, and the TCRdb table lists in-frame clones only, not all of them. This table has about 160,000 clones, 70% to 85% appearing once. The record originates from a study of blood T cell repertoires in COVID-19. Whole-study context: Acute-phase and convalescent COVID-19 samples originated in the United States, Italy and Spain.

The sequencing sample was made of peripheral blood. This receptor was taken from an elderly man with COVID-19, enrolled during active disease. V and J are TRBV6-5 and TRBJ1-2, with a weak D call TRBD1 (5 bases). DNA of the CDR3: TGTGCCAGCAGTTACGGGGGGGGGTTGCGCTATGGCTACACCTTC. Encoded protein: CASSYGGGLRYGYTF.